This TCR beta chain appears in the sequencing data of a study of post-analysis software for immune sequencing data. As for the study in general: Both relapsing-remitting and secondary progressive multiple sclerosis featured among the disease courses, as did progressive-relapsing multiple sclerosis. Overall study results and limits: Controls had lower frequencies than patients of four or five TRBV segments, which included TRBV5-6, TRBV5-1 and TRBV20-1. Multiple sclerosis was associated with a significant reduction in normalized Chao1 diversity relative to controls.

Unique molecular identifiers were present in the TCR beta cDNA libraries. TCRdb recomputed calls from the PCR reads with MiXCR, one row per CDR3 protein. The table includes roughly 200,000 distinct CDR3 sequences, 29% detected once. This clonotype showed up many times. Its cognate antigen is unknown. From germline, CDR1 is ENHRY and CDR2 SYGVKD. CDR3 size: 13 residues. Trimming removed 0 bases at V and 8 bases at J, with 8 bases between. The sample comprised blood. The sequence came from a girl under 18 with multiple sclerosis. The chain couples TRBV10-3 to TRBJ2-1; D not certain. The CDR3 here is CAISESSLYEQFF. The DNA of the CDR3 is TGTGCCATCAGTGAGTCGAGTTTGTATGAGCAGTTCTTC.